This T cell receptor (beta chain) was captured by sequencing in a study of blood T cells in healthy people across ages. PCR was performed a second time for roughly 6 to 12 cycles using a sample-barcoded 5' primer and a J-beta primer mix. From the 5' RACE reads, TCRdb called clonotypes with MiXCR, one entry per CDR3 protein. The sample comprises hundreds of thousands of distinct CDR3 sequences, more than 45% of which are singletons, and around 22% rests with the top ten. The V end lost 6 bases, the J end lost 2 bases, and 7 bases lay between the germline ends. The CDR3 is 11 amino acids. Germline V CDR1 and CDR2: SQVTM, ANQGSEA.

The sample consisted of blood. The chain has TRBV29-1 and TRBJ1-2; D is ambiguous. The source is a young man in good health. In DNA, the CDR3 is TGCAGCGTCAGACTAAACTATGGCTACACCTTC. Amino acid sequence: CSVRLNYGYTF.